One TCR beta chain is described in this entry. This sample is drawn from a study of control samples from healthy donors and cancer patients. Measured with immunoSEQ multiplex PCR; TCRdb has only the in-frame clones, and not every one. Of over 150,000 clones in the sample, about nine tenths were seen once. The junction had 8 bases not matched to a gene; V was cut back by 6 bases and J by 6 bases. This CDR3 contains 14 residues. In germline, CDR1 is SQVTM, CDR2 ANQGSEA. This clonotype originated in a woman aged 35 to 49 in good health. The chain has TRBV29-1 and TRBJ2-2, with 9 bases identical to TRBD2. The sample consisted of blood. CDR3 coding DNA: TGCAGCGTCGTTACTAGCGGGTCCTCCGGGGAGCTGTTTTTT. Its protein product is CSVVTSGSSGELFF.